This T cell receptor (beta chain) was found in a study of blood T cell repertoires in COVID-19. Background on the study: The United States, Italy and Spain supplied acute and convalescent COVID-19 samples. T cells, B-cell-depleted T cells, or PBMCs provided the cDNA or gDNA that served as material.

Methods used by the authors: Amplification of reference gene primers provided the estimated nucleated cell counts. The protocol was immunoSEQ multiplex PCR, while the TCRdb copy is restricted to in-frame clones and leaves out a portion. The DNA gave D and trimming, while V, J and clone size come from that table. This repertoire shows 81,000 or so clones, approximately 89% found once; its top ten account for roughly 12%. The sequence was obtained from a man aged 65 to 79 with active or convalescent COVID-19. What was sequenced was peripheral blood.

CDR3 coding DNA: TGTGCCACCACGAAGACAGGGAGCTCCTACGAGCAGTACTTC. Amino acid sequence: CATTKTGSSYEQYF. The genes are TRBV19 and TRBJ2-7; the match to TRBD1 covers 7 bases. The length of the CDR3 is 14 residues. Germline CDR1 is LNHDA and CDR2 is SQIVND (reference sequence). V lost 10 bases to trimming and J lost 0 bases; unmatched junction nucleotides: 9.